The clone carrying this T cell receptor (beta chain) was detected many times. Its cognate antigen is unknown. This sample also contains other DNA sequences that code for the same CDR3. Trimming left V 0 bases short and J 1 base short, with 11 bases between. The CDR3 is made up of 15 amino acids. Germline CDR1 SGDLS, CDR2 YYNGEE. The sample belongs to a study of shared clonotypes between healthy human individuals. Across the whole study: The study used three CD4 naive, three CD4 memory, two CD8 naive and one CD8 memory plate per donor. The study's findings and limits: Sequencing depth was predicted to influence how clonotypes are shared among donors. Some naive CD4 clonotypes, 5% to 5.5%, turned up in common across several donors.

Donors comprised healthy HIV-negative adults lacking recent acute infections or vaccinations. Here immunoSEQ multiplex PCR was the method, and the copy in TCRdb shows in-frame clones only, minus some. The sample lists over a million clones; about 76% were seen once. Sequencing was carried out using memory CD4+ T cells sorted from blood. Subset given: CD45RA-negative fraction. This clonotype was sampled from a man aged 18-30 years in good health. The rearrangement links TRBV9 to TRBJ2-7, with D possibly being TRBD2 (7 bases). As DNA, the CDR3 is TGTGCCAGCAGCGTAGAAGGGGGGGCTTCCTACGAGCAGTACTTC. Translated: CASSVEGGASYEQYF.